A selection of T cell receptor beta chains follows, all from one sample in a study of PD-1 blockade in classical Hodgkin lymphoma. TCRdb keeps only in-frame clones here, not all; method: immunoSEQ multiplex PCR. The repertoire holds 30,000 to 35,000 clones, around four fifths seen once, with approximately 0.88% in the top ten. Specimen: CD4+ T cells from blood, collected before the fourth cycle of nivolumab. Source of these receptors: a human donor with classical Hodgkin lymphoma. The CDR3 runs from the conserved cysteine through the conserved F or W. A D gene is named only where the DNA matches it firmly. Part of the rows lack a size; the others show once, few, many or a class for expanded clones.

CDR3,DNA,size,V,J,D
CAWRGTENTEAFF,TGTGCCTGGAGGGGAACGGAGAACACTGAAGCTTTCTTT,NA,TRBV30,TRBJ1-1,NA
CASSFSYEQFF,TGTGCCAGCAGTTTCAGCTATGAGCAGTTCTTC,NA,TRBV28,TRBJ2-1,NA
CASSQQTGTGGEKLFF,TGTGCCAGCAGCCAACAGACCGGGACAGGGGGTGAAAAACTGTTTTTT,NA,TRBV4-2,TRBJ1-4,TRBD1
CATSIAPGQTPKADTQYF,TGTGCCACCAGCATTGCCCCGGGACAGACTCCGAAGGCAGATACGCAGTATTTT,NA,TRBV15,TRBJ2-3,TRBD1
CASSVDTAGNTIYF,TGTGCCAGCAGCGTAGATACAGCTGGAAACACCATATATTTT,NA,TRBV9,TRBJ1-3,NA
CASSLGQIYEQYF,TGTGCCAGCAGCTTAGGCCAGATCTACGAGCAGTACTTC,NA,TRBV7-2,TRBJ2-7,NA
CASSLARGAGEETQYF,TGTGCCAGCAGCTTGGCACGGGGGGCCGGTGAGGAGACCCAGTACTTC,NA,TRBV7-9,TRBJ2-5,NA
CSVEVVVNTEAFF,TGCAGCGTTGAAGTGGTCGTCAACACTGAAGCTTTCTTT,few,TRBV29-1,TRBJ1-1,NA
CASSPRTDHTEAFF,TGCGCCAGCAGCCCCCGGACAGACCACACTGAAGCTTTCTTT,NA,TRBV4-3,TRBJ1-1,NA
CASSSMRGTQETQYF,TGCGCCAGCAGCTCCATGAGGGGGACCCAAGAGACCCAGTACTTC,NA,TRBV5-1,TRBJ2-5,NA
CASSPAIRRGVYGYTF,TGTGCCAGCAGTCCCGCGATACGACGGGGGGTCTATGGCTACACCTTC,NA,TRBV27,TRBJ1-2,NA
CASSLVGQGIIYF,TGTGCCAGCAGCTTAGTGGGACAGGGAATCATATATTTT,NA,TRBV11-2,TRBJ1-3,TRBD1
CAWSVSQGNYGYTF,TGTGCCTGGAGTGTTAGTCAGGGGAACTATGGCTACACCTTC,NA,TRBV30,TRBJ1-2,NA
CASSKSTGTEQYF,TGTGCCAGCAGTAAATCGACAGGGACCGAGCAGTACTTC,NA,TRBV7-2,TRBJ2-7,TRBD1
CASSLGAGRGTGELFF,TGTGCCAGCAGCTTAGGGGCAGGGAGGGGCACCGGGGAGCTGTTTTTT,NA,TRBV7-2,TRBJ2-2,TRBD2
CASSQRGRQGYETQYF,TGTGCCAGCAGCCAACGTGGGCGACAGGGGTACGAGACCCAGTACTTC,NA,TRBV7-3,TRBJ2-5,TRBD1
CASSPRQGALMPTEAFF,TGTGCCAGCAGCCCAAGACAGGGGGCGCTTATGCCCACTGAAGCTTTCTTT,NA,TRBV7-2,TRBJ1-1,TRBD1
CASSLRDRVGNEKLFF,TGTGCCAGCAGCCTCCGGGACAGGGTTGGGAACGAAAAACTGTTTTTT,NA,TRBV13,TRBJ1-4,TRBD1
CAISGGQGADSNQPQHF,TGTGCCATCAGTGGGGGACAGGGGGCCGATAGCAATCAGCCCCAGCATTTT,NA,TRBV10-3,TRBJ1-5,TRBD1
CASSQVPEGTIPYGYTF,TGTGCCAGCAGCCAAGTACCGGAGGGGACGATTCCCTATGGCTACACCTTC,NA,TRBV16,TRBJ1-2,NA
CASSLVDRMGYTF,TGTGCCAGCAGCTTAGTCGACAGAATGGGCTACACCTTC,NA,TRBV5-6,TRBJ1-2,NA
CSVEDTRGGRF,TGCAGCGTTGAAGACACCCGCGGGGGGAGGTTT,NA,TRBV29-1,TRBJ1-1,NA
CASRTSRGYNEQFF,TGCGCCAGCAGGACTAGCCGGGGCTACAATGAGCAGTTCTTC,NA,TRBV10-1,TRBJ2-1,TRBD2
CASSLSISYEQYF,TGCGCCAGCAGCTTGTCCATATCCTACGAGCAGTACTTC,NA,TRBV5-1,TRBJ2-7,NA
CASRPTGSNSYNSPLHF,TGCGCCAGCAGGCCGACAGGCTCGAACTCCTATAATTCACCCCTCCACTTT,NA,TRBV5-1,TRBJ1-6,NA
CASRGTDNSPLHF,TGTGCCAGCAGGGGGACGGACAATTCACCCCTCCACTTT,NA,TRBV6-1,TRBJ1-6,NA
CASSLLPGQANSPLHF,TGTGCCAGCAGTTTATTACCTGGGCAGGCAAATTCACCCCTCCACTTT,NA,TRBV27,TRBJ1-6,NA
CASSARTGGSYTEAFF,TGTGCCAGCAGCGCCAGGACAGGGGGAAGTTACACTGAAGCTTTCTTT,NA,TRBV7-2,TRBJ1-1,TRBD1
CASSLAHRAADTQYF,TGTGCCAGCAGCTTAGCGCACAGGGCCGCAGATACGCAGTATTTT,NA,TRBV7-2,TRBJ2-3,NA
CASSRFGTTNTDTQYF,TGTGCCAGCAGCCGATTCGGGACTACTAACACAGATACGCAGTATTTT,NA,TRBV11-2,TRBJ2-3,TRBD2
CASSPDPGSNQPQHF,TGCGCCAGCAGCCCCGACCCAGGGAGCAATCAGCCCCAGCATTTT,NA,TRBV5-1,TRBJ1-5,NA
CASSPRAVGGNTIYF,TGTGCCAGCAGCCCCCGGGCGGTTGGTGGAAACACCATATATTTT,NA,TRBV4-2,TRBJ1-3,NA
CASSYRDVNTEAFF,TGTGCCAGCAGTTACCGGGACGTGAACACTGAAGCTTTCTTT,NA,TRBV6-5,TRBJ1-1,NA
CASRTDRKNIQYF,TGTGCCAGCAGAACCGACAGGAAAAACATTCAGTACTTC,NA,TRBV5-8,TRBJ2-4,NA
CASSFHPASGAAYEQYF,TGTGCCAGCAGTTTCCACCCCGCTAGCGGGGCCGCCTACGAGCAGTACTTC,NA,TRBV27,TRBJ2-7,TRBD2
CASSRGDSYEQYF,TGTGCCAGCTCACGGGGGGATTCCTACGAGCAGTACTTC,NA,TRBV18,TRBJ2-7,NA
CSVEGLDTEAFF,TGCAGCGTTGAGGGCTTGGACACTGAAGCTTTCTTT,NA,TRBV29-1,TRBJ1-1,NA
CATSTLDRTYGYTF,TGTGCCACCAGCACTCTTGACAGGACCTATGGCTACACCTTC,NA,TRBV15,TRBJ1-2,NA
CTSSPRQGAPGYTF,TGCACCAGCAGCCCTAGACAGGGGGCGCCTGGCTACACCTTC,few,TRBV1,TRBJ1-2,NA
CASSVVGGSYNEQFF,TGTGCCAGCAGCGTAGTAGGGGGAAGTTATAATGAGCAGTTCTTC,NA,TRBV9,TRBJ2-1,NA
CASNRWGNQPQHF,TGTGCCAGTAATCGGTGGGGCAATCAGCCCCAGCATTTT,NA,TRBV19,TRBJ1-5,NA
CASSPLQATNEKLFF,TGCGCCAGCAGCCCCCTGCAGGCAACTAATGAAAAACTGTTTTTT,NA,TRBV5-1,TRBJ1-4,NA
CSVEEETGLNYGYTF,TGCAGCGTTGAAGAGGAGACAGGGCTTAACTATGGCTACACCTTC,NA,TRBV29-1,TRBJ1-2,TRBD1
CASSPGQVNTEAFF,TGTGCCAGCTCACCAGGGCAGGTAAATACTGAAGCTTTCTTT,NA,TRBV18,TRBJ1-1,NA
CASSSIRSGLKLNTEAFF,TGTGCCAGCAGCTCAATCAGGTCGGGACTGAAACTGAACACTGAAGCTTTCTTT,NA,TRBV7-8,TRBJ1-1,NA
CASSFDMMNTEAFF,TGTGCCAGCAGCTTCGATATGATGAACACTGAAGCTTTCTTT,NA,TRBV9,TRBJ1-1,NA
CASSKDRRLNQPQHF,TGTGCCAGCAGCAAAGACCGGAGATTAAATCAGCCCCAGCATTTT,once,TRBV21-1,TRBJ1-5,NA
CASTPAGGWNTGELFF,TGTGCCAGCACCCCAGCGGGGGGTTGGAACACCGGGGAGCTGTTTTTT,NA,TRBV25-1,TRBJ2-2,TRBD2
CASSYGQWDGYTF,TGTGCCAGCAGCTACGGACAGTGGGACGGCTACACCTTC,NA,TRBV5-5,TRBJ1-2,NA